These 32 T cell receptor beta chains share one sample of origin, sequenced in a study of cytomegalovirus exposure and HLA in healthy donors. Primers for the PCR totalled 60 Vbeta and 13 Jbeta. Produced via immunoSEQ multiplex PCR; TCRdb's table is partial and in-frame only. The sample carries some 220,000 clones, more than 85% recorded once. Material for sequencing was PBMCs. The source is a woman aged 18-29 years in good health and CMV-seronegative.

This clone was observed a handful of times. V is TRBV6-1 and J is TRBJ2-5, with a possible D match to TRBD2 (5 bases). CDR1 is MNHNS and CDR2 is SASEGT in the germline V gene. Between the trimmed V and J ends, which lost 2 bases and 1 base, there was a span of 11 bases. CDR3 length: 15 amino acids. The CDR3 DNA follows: TGTGCCAGCAGTGAAAGCTTAGCGTTCCAAGAGACCCAGTACTTC. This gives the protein CASSESLAFQETQYF.

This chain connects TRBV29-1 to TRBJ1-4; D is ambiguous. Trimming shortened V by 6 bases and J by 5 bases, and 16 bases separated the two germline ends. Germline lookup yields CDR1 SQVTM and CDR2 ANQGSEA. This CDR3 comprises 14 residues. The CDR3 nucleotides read TGCAGCGTGGGCTATAGACACGAGAATGAAAAACTGTTTTTT. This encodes CSVGYRHENEKLFF.

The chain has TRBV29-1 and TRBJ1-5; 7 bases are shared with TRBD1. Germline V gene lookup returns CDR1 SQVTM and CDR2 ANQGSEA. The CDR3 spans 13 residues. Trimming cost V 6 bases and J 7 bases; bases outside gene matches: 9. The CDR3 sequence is CSVHRDRLQPQHF. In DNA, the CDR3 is TGCAGCGTGCACCGGGACAGATTACAGCCCCAGCATTTT.

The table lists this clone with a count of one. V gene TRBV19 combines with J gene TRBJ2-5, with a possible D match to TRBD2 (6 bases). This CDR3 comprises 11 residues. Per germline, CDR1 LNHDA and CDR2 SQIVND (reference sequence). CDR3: CASGTWETQYF. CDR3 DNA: TGTGCTTCCGGGACTTGGGAGACCCAGTACTTC.

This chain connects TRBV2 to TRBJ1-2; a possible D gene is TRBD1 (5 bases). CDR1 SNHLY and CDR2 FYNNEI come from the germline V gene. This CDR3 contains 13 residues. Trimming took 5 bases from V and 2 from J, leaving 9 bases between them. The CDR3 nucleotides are TGTGCCAGCAGTCCGACAGAAAACTATGGCTACACCTTC. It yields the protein CASSPTENYGYTF.

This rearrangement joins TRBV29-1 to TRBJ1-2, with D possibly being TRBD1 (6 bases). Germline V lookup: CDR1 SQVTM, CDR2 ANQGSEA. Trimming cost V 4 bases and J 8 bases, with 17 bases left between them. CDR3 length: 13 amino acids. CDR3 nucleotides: TGCAGCGTTGCCACCGCGGGGGGCCGGGGCTACACCTTC. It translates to CSVATAGGRGYTF.

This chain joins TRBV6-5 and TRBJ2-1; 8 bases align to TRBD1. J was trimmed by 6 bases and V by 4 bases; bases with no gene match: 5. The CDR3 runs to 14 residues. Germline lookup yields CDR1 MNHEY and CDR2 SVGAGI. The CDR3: CASSSSTGVNEQFF. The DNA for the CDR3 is TGTGCCAGCAGTTCATCGACAGGGGTCAATGAGCAGTTCTTC.

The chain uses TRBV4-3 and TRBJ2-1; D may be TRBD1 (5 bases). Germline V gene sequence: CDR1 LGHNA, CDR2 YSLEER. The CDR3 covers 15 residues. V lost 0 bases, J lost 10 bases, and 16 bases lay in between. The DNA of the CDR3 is TGCGCCAGCAGCCAAGATGAAGGGGCGGTGGGGGAGCAGTTCTTC. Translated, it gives CASSQDEGAVGEQFF.

This chain's CDR3 is CASSLPKDGALSIRNYGYTF. The CDR3 DNA reads as TGCGCCAGCAGCTTGCCAAAGGATGGGGCTCTCTCCATACGTAACTATGGCTACACCTTC. The V gene is TRBV5-1, the J gene TRBJ1-2, with D possibly matching TRBD1 (5 bases). The CDR3 sequence is 20 residues long. Trimming shortened V by 1 base and J by 1 base, and 26 bases separated the two germline ends. Germline V gives CDR1 SGHRS, CDR2 YFSETQ.

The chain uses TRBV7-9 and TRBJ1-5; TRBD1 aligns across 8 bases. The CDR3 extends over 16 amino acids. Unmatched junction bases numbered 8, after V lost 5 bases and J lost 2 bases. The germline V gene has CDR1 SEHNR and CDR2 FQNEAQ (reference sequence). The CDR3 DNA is TGTGCCAGCAGCGCAGGCTTGACAGGGGGCAATCAGCCCCAGCATTTT. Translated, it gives CASSAGLTGGNQPQHF. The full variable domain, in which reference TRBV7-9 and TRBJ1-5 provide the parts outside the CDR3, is DTGVSQNPRHKITKRGQNVTFRCDPISEHNRLYWYRQTLGQGPEFLTYFQNEAQLEKSRLLSDRFSAERPKGSFSTLEIQRTEQGDSAMYLCASSAGLTGGNQPQHFGDGTRLSIL.

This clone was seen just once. The CDR3 spells CASTEWGRSYEQYF. CDR3 nucleotide sequence: TGTGCCAGCACCGAATGGGGCCGTTCCTACGAGCAGTACTTC. The gene calls are TRBV6-6 and TRBJ2-5; TRBD1 might be the D (5 bases). The tail of the sequence fits TRBJ2-7 better, so the J call may be wrong. Looked up from germline, CDR1 is MNHNY and CDR2 is SVGAGI (reference sequence). The CDR3 has 14 amino acids.

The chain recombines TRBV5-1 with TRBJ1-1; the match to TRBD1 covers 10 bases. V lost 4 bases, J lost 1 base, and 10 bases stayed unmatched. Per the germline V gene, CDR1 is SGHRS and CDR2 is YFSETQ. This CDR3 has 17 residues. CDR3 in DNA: TGCGCCAGCAGCCACTTTGTGGGACAGGGGCCGAACACTGAAGCTTTCTTT. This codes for CASSHFVGQGPNTEAFF.

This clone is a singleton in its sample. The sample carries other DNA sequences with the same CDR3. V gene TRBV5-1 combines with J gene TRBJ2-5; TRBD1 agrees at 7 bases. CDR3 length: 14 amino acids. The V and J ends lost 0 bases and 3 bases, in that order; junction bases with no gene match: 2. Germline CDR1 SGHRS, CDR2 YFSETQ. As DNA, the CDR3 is TGCGCCAGCAGCTTGGGACAGGGAAAAGAGACCCAGTACTTC. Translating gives CASSLGQGKETQYF. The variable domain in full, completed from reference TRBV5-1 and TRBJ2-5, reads KAGVTQTPRYLIKTRGQQVTLSCSPISGHRSVSWYQQTPGQGLQFLFEYFSETQRNKGNFPGRFSGRQFSNSRSEMNVSTLELGDSALYLCASSLGQGKETQYFGPGTRLLVL.

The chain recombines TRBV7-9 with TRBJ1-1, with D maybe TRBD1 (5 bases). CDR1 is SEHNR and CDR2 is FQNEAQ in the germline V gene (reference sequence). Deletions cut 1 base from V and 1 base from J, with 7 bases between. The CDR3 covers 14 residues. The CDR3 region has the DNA TGTGCCAGCAGCTTAGACACAGGGAACACTGAAGCTTTCTTT. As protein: CASSLDTGNTEAFF.

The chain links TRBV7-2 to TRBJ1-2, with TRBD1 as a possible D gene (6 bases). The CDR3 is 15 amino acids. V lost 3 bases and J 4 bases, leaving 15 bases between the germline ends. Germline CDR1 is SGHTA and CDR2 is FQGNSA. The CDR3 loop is CASSLKGERAYGYTF. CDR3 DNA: TGTGCCAGCAGCTTGAAGGGGGAAAGGGCCTATGGCTACACCTTC.

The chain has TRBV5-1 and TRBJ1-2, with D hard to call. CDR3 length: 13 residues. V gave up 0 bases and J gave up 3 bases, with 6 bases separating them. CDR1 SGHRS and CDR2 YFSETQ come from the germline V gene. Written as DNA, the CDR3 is TGCGCCAGCAGCTTGGCCCGAGACTATGGCTACACCTTC. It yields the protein CASSLARDYGYTF.

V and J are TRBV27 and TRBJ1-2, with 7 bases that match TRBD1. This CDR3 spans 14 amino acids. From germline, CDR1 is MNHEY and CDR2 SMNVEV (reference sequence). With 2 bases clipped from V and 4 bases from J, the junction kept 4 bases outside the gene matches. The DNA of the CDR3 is TGTGCCAGCAGTTTAACAGGGGTTAGCTATGGCTACACCTTC. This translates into CASSLTGVSYGYTF.

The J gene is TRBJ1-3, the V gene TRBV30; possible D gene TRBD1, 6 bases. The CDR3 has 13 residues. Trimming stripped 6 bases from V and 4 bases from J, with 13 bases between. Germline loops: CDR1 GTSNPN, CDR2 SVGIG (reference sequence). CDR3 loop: CACETGDGNTIYF. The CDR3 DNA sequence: TGTGCCTGCGAGACAGGCGACGGAAACACCATATATTTT.

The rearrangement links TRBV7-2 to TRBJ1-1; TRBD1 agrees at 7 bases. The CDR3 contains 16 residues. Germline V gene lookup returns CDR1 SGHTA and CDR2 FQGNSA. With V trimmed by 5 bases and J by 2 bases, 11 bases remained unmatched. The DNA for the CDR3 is TGTGCCAGCAGCCCTCGCCGGGGGACAGCAAACACTGAAGCTTTCTTT. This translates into CASSPRRGTANTEAFF.

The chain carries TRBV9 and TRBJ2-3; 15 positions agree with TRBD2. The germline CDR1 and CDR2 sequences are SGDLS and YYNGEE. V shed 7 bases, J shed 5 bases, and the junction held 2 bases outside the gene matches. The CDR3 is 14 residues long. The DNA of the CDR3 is TGTGCCAGCGGACTAGCGGGGGGGCGAGATACGCAGTATTTT. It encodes CASGLAGGRDTQYF.

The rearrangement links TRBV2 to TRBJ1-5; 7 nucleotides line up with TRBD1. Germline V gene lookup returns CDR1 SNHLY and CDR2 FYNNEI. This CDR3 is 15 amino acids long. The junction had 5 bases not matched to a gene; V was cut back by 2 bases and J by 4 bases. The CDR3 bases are TGTGCCAGCAGTGAATACGGACAGGCGAATCAGCCCCAGCATTTT. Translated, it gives CASSEYGQANQPQHF.

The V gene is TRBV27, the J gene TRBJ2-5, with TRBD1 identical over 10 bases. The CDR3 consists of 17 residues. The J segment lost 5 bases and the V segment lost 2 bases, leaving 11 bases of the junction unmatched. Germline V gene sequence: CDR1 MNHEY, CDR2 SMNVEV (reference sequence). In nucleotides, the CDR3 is TGTGCCAGCAGTTTAAGTGCGGGACAGGGGCCTTATGAGACCCAGTACTTC. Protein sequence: CASSLSAGQGPYETQYF.

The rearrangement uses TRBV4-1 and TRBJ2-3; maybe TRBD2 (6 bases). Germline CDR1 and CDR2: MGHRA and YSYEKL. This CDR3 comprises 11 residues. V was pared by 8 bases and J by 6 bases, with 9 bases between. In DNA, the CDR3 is TGCGCCAGCCATCGGGGGGATACGCAGTATTTT. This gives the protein CASHRGDTQYF.

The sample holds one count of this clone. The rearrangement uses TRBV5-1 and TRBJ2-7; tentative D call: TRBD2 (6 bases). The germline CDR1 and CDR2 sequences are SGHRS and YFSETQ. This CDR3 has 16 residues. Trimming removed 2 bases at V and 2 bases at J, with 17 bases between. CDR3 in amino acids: CASSLSQGTPTYEQYF. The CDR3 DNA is TGCGCCAGCAGCTTAAGTCAAGGGACTCCTACCTACGAGCAGTACTTC. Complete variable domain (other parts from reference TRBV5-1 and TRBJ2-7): KAGVTQTPRYLIKTRGQQVTLSCSPISGHRSVSWYQQTPGQGLQFLFEYFSETQRNKGNFPGRFSGRQFSNSRSEMNVSTLELGDSALYLCASSLSQGTPTYEQYFGPGTRLTVT.

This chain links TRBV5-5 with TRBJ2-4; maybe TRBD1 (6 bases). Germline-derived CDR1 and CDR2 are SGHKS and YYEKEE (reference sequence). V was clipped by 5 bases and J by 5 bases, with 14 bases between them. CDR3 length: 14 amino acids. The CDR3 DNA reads TGTGCCAGCAGGAACCCGTACAGGGAAAACATTCAGTACTTC. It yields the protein CASRNPYRENIQYF.

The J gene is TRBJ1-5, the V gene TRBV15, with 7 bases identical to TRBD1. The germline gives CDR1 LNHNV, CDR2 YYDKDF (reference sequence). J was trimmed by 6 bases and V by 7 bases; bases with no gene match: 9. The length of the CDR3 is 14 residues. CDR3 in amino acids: CATTRDRDGQPQHF. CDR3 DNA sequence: TGTGCCACCACCCGCGACAGGGACGGTCAGCCCCAGCATTTT.

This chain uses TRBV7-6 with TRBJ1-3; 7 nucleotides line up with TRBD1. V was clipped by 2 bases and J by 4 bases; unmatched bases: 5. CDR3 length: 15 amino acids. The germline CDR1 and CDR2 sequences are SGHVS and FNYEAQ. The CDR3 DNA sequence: TGTGCCAGCAGCTTAAGGAGGGGGCAGGGAAACACCATATATTTT. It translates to CASSLRRGQGNTIYF.

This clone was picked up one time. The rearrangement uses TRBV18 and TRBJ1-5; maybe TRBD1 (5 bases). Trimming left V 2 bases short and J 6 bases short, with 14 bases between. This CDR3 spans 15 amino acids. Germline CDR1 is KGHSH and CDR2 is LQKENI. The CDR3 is CASSPGANQGQPQHF. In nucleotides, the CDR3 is TGTGCCAGCTCACCAGGGGCAAACCAGGGTCAGCCCCAGCATTTT.

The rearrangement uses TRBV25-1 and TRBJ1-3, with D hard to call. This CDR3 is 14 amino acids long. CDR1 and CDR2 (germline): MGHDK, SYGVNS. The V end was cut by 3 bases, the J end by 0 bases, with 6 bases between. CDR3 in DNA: TGTGCCAGCAGTGACGGGAACTCTGGAAACACCATATATTTT. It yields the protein CASSDGNSGNTIYF. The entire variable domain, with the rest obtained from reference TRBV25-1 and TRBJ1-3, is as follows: EADIYQTPRYLVIGTGKKITLECSQTMGHDKMYWYQQDPGMELHLIHYSYGVNSTEKGDLSSESTVSRIRTEHFPLTLESARPSHTSQYLCASSDGNSGNTIYFGEGSWLTVV.

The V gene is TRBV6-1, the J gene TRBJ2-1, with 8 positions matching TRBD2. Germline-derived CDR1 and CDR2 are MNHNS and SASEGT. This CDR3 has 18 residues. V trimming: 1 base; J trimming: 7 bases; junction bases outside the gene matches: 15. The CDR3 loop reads CASSEGLLAGLVSNEQFF. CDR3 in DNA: TGTGCCAGCAGTGAAGGGTTGCTGGCGGGACTAGTCAGTAATGAGCAGTTCTTC.

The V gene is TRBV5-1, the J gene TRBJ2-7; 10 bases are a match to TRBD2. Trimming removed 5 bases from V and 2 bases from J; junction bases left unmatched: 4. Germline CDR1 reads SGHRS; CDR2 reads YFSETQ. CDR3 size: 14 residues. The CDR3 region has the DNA TGCGCCAGCAGGCCTCTAGCGGGGGCCTACGAGCAGTACTTC. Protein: CASRPLAGAYEQYF.

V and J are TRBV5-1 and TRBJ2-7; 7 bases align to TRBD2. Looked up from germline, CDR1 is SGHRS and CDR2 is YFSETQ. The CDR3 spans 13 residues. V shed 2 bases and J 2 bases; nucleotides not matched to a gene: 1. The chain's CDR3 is CASSLAGPYEQYF. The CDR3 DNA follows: TGCGCCAGCAGCTTAGCGGGACCCTACGAGCAGTACTTC.